This TCR beta chain was documented in a study of blood T cell repertoires in COVID-19. Study-wide background: Acute and convalescent COVID-19 specimens originated in the United States, Italy and Spain. Sample material is recorded as cDNA or gDNA derived from T cells, B-cell-depleted T cells, or PBMCs.

The CDR3 covers 16 residues. Trimming pared 0 bases from V and 2 bases from J, leaving 14 bases between. Germline lookup yields CDR1 MNHEY and CDR2 SVGEGT. Original processing methods: Researchers report that nucleated cell counts were estimated from reference gene primer amplification. Sequencing was performed with immunoSEQ multiplex PCR; in TCRdb, only in-frame clones are kept and a portion is missing. V, J and clone size are those of that table, while D and trimming were read from the DNA. Of roughly 150,000 clones in the sample, over 75% are singletons; the top ten hold 3% to 3.5%. Sequencing was carried out using peripheral blood. This chain uses TRBV6-2 or TRBV6-3 with TRBJ2-7; possibly TRBD2 for D (5 bases). The TCR sequence derives from a woman in her sixties or seventies with active COVID-19. CDR3 region: CASSYSRRTLAYEQYF. Written as DNA, the CDR3 is TGTGCCAGCAGTTACTCGAGGAGGACGCTGGCCTACGAGCAGTACTTC.